These T cell receptor beta chains were read from a single sample in a study of blood T cell repertoires in COVID-19. The assay was immunoSEQ multiplex PCR, and TCRdb's table has in-frame clones only and misses some. The table records approximately 150,000 clones, 80% of them present only once. The material sequenced was peripheral blood. The receptor set was obtained from a man in his 70s who had recovered from COVID-19. Each CDR3 is given without its conserved first and last residue.

V: TRBV27; J: TRBJ2-2; CDR3: ASSFTRAGELF
V: TRBV10-3; J: TRBJ1-6; CDR3: AINPGTANSPLH
V: TRBV3-1/TRBV3-2; J: TRBJ2-1; CDR3: ASSPLAGGNEQF
V: TRBV10-3; J: TRBJ2-2; CDR3: AISALGPGELF
V: TRBV30; J: TRBJ1-6; CDR3: ACDRGHSPLH
V: TRBV2; J: TRBJ2-3; CDR3: ASRTGESSTDTQY
V: TRBV3-1/TRBV3-2; J: TRBJ2-5; CDR3: ASSQDGRGWQTQY
V: TRBV6-5; J: TRBJ1-2; CDR3: ASSYSADIYGYT
V: TRBV2; J: TRBJ2-7; CDR3: ASSGQGAGY
V: TRBV19; J: TRBJ2-1; CDR3: ASTPRGRGFSNEQF
V: TRBV7-2; J: TRBJ2-1; CDR3: ASSSRLAANNEQF
V: TRBV5-1; J: TRBJ2-5; CDR3: ASSLFPQETQY
V: TRBV24-1; J: TRBJ1-5; CDR3: ATSDPDRRNQPQH
V: TRBV9; J: TRBJ2-2; CDR3: ASSASGNTGELF
V: TRBV9; J: TRBJ2-5; CDR3: ASSVVGTGAAGQETQY
V: TRBV5-1; J: TRBJ2-4; CDR3: ASSLGAEVNIQY
V: TRBV5-1; J: TRBJ2-3; CDR3: ASSLEALSTDTQY
V: TRBV5-5; J: TRBJ2-7; CDR3: ASSRSGTGGTYEQY
V: TRBV5-4; J: TRBJ1-3; CDR3: ASSLDTGNTIY
V: TRBV11-2; J: TRBJ2-3; CDR3: ASSFGAGVSDTQY
V: TRBV21-1; J: TRBJ2-6; CDR3: ASRSHRGTGVFFPGANVLT
V: TRBV24-1; J: TRBJ2-1; CDR3: ATSDLSGWQF
V: TRBV9; J: TRBJ2-7; CDR3: ASSVAAGTGEDEQY
V: TRBV29-1; J: TRBJ2-7; CDR3: SVERQGAEQY
V: TRBV7-2; J: TRBJ2-7; CDR3: ASSLGQTYYEQY
V: TRBV7-9; J: TRBJ2-7; CDR3: ASSATNYEQY
V: TRBV27; J: TRBJ2-1; CDR3: ASSLLQAREQF
V: TRBV7-3; J: TRBJ2-2; CDR3: ASSFSGGNTGELF
V: TRBV21-1; J: TRBJ2-3; CDR3: ASSSQGITDTQY
V: TRBV7-9; J: TRBJ1-4; CDR3: ASSETGGGKLF
V: TRBV29-1; J: TRBJ1-1; CDR3: SARQGAGTEAF
V: TRBV4-3; J: TRBJ1-2; CDR3: ASSQDLEELGGGPWDYGYT
V: TRBV7-2; J: TRBJ2-7; CDR3: ASSRNPGQGYEQY
V: TRBV5-4; J: TRBJ2-7; CDR3: ASSFWPAAYEQY
V: TRBV27; J: TRBJ2-7; CDR3: ASSPMEGQRSYEQY
V: TRBV7-9; J: TRBJ2-5; CDR3: ASSISGRETQY
V: TRBV12-5; J: TRBJ2-7; CDR3: ASGLVILGSGAGYEQY